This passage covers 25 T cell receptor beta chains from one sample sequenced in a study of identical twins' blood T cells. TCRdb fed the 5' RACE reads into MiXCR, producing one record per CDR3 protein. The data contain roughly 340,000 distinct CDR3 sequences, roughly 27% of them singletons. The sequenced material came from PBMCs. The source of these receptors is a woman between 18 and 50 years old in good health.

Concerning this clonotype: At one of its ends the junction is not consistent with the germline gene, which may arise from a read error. CDR3 DNA sequence: TGTGCCAGCAGCCCGAGGGGGCTTGTGAACACTGAATCTTTCTTT. It yields the protein CASSPRGLVNTESFF. The genes are TRBV7-6 and TRBJ1-1, with 7 positions matching TRBD1. Germline V gene lookup returns CDR1 SGHVS and CDR2 FNYEAQ. The CDR3 loop spans 15 amino acids. Looking up the rest from reference TRBV7-6 and TRBJ1-1 gives the full variable domain: GAGVSQSPRYKVTKRGQDVALRCDPISGHVSLYWYRQALGQGPEFLTYFNYEAQQDKSGLPNDRFSAERPEGSISTLTIQRTEQRDSAMYRCASSPRGLVNTESFFGQGTRLTVV.

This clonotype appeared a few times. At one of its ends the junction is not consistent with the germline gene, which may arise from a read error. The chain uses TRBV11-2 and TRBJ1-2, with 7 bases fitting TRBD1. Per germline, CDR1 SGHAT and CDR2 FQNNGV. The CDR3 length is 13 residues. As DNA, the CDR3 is TGTGCCAGCAGCATAGAACAGGGGAACGGCTACACCTTC. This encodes CASSIEQGNGYTF.

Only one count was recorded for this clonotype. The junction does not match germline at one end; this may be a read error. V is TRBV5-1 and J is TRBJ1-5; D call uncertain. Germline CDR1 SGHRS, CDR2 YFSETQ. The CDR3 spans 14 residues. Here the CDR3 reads CSSSLNYPNQPQHF. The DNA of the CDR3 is TGCTCCAGCAGCTTGAACTACCCTAATCAGCCCCAGCATTTT.

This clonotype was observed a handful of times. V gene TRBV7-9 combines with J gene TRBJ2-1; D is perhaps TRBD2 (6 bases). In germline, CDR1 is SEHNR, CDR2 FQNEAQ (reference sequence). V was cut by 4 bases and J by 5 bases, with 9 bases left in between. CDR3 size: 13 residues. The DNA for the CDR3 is TGTGCCAGCAGCTCAATAGCGGACAATGAGCAGTTCTTC. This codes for CASSSIADNEQFF.

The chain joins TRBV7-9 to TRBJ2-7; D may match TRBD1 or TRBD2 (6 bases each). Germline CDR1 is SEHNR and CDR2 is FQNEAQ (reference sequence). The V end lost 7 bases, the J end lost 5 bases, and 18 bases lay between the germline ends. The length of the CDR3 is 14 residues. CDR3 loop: CASKGGTSTDEQYF. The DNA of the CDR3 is TGTGCCAGCAAAGGGGGGACATCTACGGACGAGCAGTACTTC.

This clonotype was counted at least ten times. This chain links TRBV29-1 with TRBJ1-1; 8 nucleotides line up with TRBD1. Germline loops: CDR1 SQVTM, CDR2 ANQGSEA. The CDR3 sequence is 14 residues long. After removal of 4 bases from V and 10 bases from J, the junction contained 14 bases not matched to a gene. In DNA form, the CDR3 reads TGCAGCGTTGTAGGACAGGGCAGGAGTTTGGGAGCTTTCTTT. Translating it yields CSVVGQGRSLGAFF.

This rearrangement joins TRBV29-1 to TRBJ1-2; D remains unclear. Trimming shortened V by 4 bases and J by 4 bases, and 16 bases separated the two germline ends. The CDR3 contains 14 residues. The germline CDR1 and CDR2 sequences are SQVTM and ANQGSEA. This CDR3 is CSVVGLGLSYGYTF. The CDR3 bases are TGCAGCGTTGTAGGCCTGGGGTTAAGCTATGGCTACACCTTC.

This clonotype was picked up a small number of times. CDR3 sequence (DNA): TGCGCCAGCAGCTCTGAAACCCCGGGACTAGCGTCCTACGAGCAGTACTTC. Protein: CASSSETPGLASYEQYF. The rearrangement uses TRBV5-1 and TRBJ2-7, with TRBD2 matching 10 bases. Germline values: CDR1 SGHRS, CDR2 YFSETQ. The CDR3 runs 17 residues. V lost 3 bases and J lost 1; bases outside the gene matches: 10.

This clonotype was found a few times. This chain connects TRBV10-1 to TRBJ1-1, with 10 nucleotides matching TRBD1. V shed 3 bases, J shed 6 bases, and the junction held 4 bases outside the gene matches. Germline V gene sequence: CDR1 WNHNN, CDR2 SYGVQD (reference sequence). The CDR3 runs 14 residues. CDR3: CASSERTGGPEAFF. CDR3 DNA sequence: TGCGCCAGCAGTGAAAGGACAGGGGGGCCTGAAGCTTTCTTT.

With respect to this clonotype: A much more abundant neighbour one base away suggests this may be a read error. The CDR3 region has the DNA TGTGCCAGCGTGGGGGCCACTGAAGCTTTCTTT. Translation: CASVGATEAFF. The chain recombines TRBV9 with TRBJ1-1; D is perhaps TRBD1 (6 bases). Trimming stripped 7 bases from V and 4 bases from J, with 8 bases between. Germline V gene sequence: CDR1 SGDLS, CDR2 YYNGEE. The CDR3 is 11 residues long.

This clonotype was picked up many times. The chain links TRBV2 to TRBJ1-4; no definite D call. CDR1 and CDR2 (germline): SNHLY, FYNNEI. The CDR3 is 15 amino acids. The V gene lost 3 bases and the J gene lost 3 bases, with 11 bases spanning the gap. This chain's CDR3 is CASSERRAANEKLFF. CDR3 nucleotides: TGTGCCAGCAGTGAGAGGAGGGCGGCTAATGAAAAACTGTTTTTT.

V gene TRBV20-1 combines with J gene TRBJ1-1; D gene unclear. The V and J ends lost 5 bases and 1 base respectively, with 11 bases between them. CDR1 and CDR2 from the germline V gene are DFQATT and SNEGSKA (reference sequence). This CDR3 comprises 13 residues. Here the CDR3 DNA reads TGCAGTGCTGTCCCTTTTGCGAACACTGAAGCTTTCTTT. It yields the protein CSAVPFANTEAFF.

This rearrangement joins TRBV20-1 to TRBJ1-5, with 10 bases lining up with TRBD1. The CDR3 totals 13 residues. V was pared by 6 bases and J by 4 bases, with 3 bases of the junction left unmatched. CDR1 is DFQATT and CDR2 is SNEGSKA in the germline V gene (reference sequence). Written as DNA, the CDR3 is TGCAGTGCCCCGGGACAGGGGAATCAGCCCCAGCATTTT. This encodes CSAPGQGNQPQHF.

Written as DNA, the CDR3 is TGTGCCAGCAGCCTTTACTATCATATGATCGATGAGCAGTTCTTC. Translated: CASSLYYHMIDEQFF. This chain uses TRBV14 with TRBJ2-1; the D is unclear. The CDR3 length is 15 residues. CDR1 is SGHDN and CDR2 is FVKESK in the germline V gene. V shed 4 bases and J shed 8 bases, with 18 bases lying between them. Looking up the rest from reference TRBV14 and TRBJ2-1 gives the full variable domain: EAGVTQFPSHSVIEKGQTVTLRCDPISGHDNLYWYRRVMGKEIKFLLHFVKESKQDESGMPNNRFLAERTGGTYSTLKVQPAELEDSGVYFCASSLYYHMIDEQFFGPGTRLTVL.

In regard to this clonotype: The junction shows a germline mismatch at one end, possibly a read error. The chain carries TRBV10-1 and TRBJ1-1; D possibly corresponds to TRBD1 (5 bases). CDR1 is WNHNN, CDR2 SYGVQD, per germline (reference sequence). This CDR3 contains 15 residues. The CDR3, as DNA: TGCGCCGGCAGTGAATCGACAGCTCAAGACGCTGAAGCTTTCTTT. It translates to CAGSESTAQDAEAFF.

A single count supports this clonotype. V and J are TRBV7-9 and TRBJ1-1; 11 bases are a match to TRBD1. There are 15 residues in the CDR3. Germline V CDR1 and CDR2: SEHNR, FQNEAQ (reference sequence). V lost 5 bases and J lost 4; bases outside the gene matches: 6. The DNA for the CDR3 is TGTGCCAGCAGCCAGGGACAGGGGGTCCTCACTGAAGCTTTCTTT. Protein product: CASSQGQGVLTEAFF.

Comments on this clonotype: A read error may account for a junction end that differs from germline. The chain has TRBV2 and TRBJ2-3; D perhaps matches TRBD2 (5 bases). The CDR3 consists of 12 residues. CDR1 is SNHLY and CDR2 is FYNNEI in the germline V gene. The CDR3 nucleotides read TGTACCAGCACTGACTATCGAAGTACGCAGTATTTT. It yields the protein CTSTDYRSTQYF. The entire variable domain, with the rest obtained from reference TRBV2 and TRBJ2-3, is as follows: EPEVTQTPSHQVTQMGQEVILRCVPISNHLYFYWYRQILGQKVEFLVSFYNNEISEKSEIFDDQFSVERPDGSNFTLKIRSTKLEDSAMYFCTSTDYRSTQYFGPGTRLTVL.

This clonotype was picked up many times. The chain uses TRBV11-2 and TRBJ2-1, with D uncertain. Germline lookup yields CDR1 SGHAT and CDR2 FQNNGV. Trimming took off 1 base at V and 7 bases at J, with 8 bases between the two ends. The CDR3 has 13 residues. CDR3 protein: CASSLVVPNEQFF. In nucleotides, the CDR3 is TGTGCCAGCAGCTTAGTGGTACCTAATGAGCAGTTCTTC.

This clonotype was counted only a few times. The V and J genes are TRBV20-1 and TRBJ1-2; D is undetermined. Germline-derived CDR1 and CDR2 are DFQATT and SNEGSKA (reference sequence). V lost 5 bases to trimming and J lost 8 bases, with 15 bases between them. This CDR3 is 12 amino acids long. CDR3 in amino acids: CSAYMRVGGYTF. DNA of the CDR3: TGCAGTGCTTACATGAGGGTGGGGGGCTACACCTTC.

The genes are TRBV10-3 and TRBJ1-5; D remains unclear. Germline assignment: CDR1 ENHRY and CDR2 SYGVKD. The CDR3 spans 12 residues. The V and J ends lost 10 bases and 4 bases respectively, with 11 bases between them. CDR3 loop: CATHNQNQPQHF. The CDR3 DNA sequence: TGTGCCACCCATAATCAGAATCAGCCCCAGCATTTT.

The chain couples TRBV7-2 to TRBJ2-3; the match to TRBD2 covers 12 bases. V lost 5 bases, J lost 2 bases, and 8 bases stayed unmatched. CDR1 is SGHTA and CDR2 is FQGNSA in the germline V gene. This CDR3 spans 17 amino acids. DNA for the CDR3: TGTGCCAGCAGCGAAAGACTAGCGGGGGACCACACAGATACGCAGTATTTT. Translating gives CASSERLAGDHTDTQYF.

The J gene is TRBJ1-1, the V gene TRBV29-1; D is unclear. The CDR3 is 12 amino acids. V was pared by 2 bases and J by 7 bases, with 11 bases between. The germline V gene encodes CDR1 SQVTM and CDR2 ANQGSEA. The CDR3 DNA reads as TGCAGCGTTGAAAATATGATGAATGAAGCTTTCTTT. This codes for CSVENMMNEAFF.

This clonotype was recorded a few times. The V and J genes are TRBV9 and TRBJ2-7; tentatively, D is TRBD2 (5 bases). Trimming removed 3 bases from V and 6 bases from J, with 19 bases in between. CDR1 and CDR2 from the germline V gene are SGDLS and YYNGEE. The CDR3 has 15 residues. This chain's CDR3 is CASSAGLLQRSEQYF. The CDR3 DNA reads TGTGCCAGCAGCGCTGGACTCCTCCAGAGGTCCGAGCAGTACTTC.

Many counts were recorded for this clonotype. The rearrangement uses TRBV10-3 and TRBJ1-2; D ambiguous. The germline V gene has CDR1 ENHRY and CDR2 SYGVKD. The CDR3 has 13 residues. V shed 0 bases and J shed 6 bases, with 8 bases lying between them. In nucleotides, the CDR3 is TGTGCCATCAGTGAGTCAGGGTTTGATGGCTACACCTTC. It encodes CAISESGFDGYTF.

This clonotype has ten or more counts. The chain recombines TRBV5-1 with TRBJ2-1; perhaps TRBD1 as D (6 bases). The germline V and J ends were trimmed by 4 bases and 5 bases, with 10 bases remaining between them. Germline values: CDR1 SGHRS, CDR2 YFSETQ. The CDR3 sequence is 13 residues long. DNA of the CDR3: TGCGCCAGCAGCACGGACAGTAACAATGAGCAGTTCTTC. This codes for CASSTDSNNEQFF.